This entry is about one T cell receptor (beta chain). Its target is unknown. Per the original data handling: What underpinned the distant-metastasis classifier for papillary thyroid cancer was the set of CDR3 differences across clinicopathological groups. TCRdb re-clonotyped the PCR reads via MiXCR. In this record, the V and J calls reflect TCRdb's handling and not the investigators' own analysis. The sample records 35,000 to 45,000 clones, 25% to 30% being singletons. The data derive from a study of metastatic and nonmetastatic thyroid tumors. Study at large: Peripheral blood and tumor or nodule samples from malignant and benign thyroid patients were compared.

General study findings and limits: The reported finding was significantly higher TCR beta diversity in malignant thyroid tumors relative to benign nodules, in blood and tumor.

In germline, CDR1 is LNHDA, CDR2 SQIVND (reference sequence). The CDR3 sequence is 14 residues long. V dropped 2 bases and J dropped 4; count of bases not matched to a gene: 4. Before thyroid surgery, none of the patients had received any treatment. The source of this sequence is a male donor with papillary thyroid cancer or a benign thyroid nodule (not recorded which). Some clones in this sample may be carry-over from other donors' samples. The chain employs TRBV19 and TRBJ1-1; the match to TRBD1 covers 7 bases. Material: blood. CDR3 nucleotide sequence: TGTGCCAGTAGTATAAGCGCAGGGGGCACTGAAGCTTTCTTT. Its protein is CASSISAGGTEAFF.